Following are 19 T cell receptor beta chains from one sample sequenced in a study of PD-L1 blockade in urothelial cancer. The repertoire was sequenced with immunoSEQ multiplex PCR; TCRdb's copy has only in-frame clones and lacks some. Among more than 90,000 clones listed, roughly 91% were seen once. Specified time point: pretreatment peripheral blood. Sequencing was performed on PBMCs, taken around atezolizumab (anti-PD-L1) treatment. The source is a man aged 55-75 years with urothelial cancer.

This chain links TRBV6-6 with TRBJ1-6, with TRBD1 as a possible D gene (6 bases). Trimming took off 5 bases at V and 3 bases at J, with 8 bases between the two ends. Germline CDR1 and CDR2: MNHNY and SVGAGI (reference sequence). The CDR3 sequence is 14 residues long. Written as DNA, the CDR3 is TGTGCCAGCAGTCTACAGGGCTATAATTCACCCCTCCACTTT. Encoded protein: CASSLQGYNSPLHF.

V gene TRBV6-5 combines with J gene TRBJ2-7, with 8 bases lining up with TRBD1. This CDR3 is built from 14 residues. Germline V gives CDR1 MNHEY, CDR2 SVGAGI. V shed 4 bases and J 6 bases; nucleotides not matched to a gene: 8. The CDR3 DNA follows: TGTGCCAGCAGTTGGACGGACAGGGCGCCCGAGCAGTACTTC. The encoded protein is CASSWTDRAPEQYF.

CDR3 sequence reads: CASSVIRDGKFKLFF. In DNA, the CDR3 is TGTGCCAGCTCTGTGATCAGGGATGGGAAATTTAAACTGTTTTTT. The chain carries TRBV18 and TRBJ1-4; D is possibly TRBD1 (5 bases). From germline, CDR1 is KGHSH and CDR2 LQKENI. V gave up 6 bases and J gave up 11 bases, with 22 bases separating them. The CDR3 is 15 residues long.

The chain has TRBV7-2 and TRBJ2-1; D is possibly TRBD1 (6 bases). Germline assignment: CDR1 SGHTA and CDR2 FQGNSA. The CDR3 loop spans 13 amino acids. Trimming took off 4 bases at V and 6 bases at J, with 10 bases between the two ends. The CDR3 DNA sequence: TGTGCCAGCAGCTCCGGACAGTTCAATGAGCAGTTCTTC. Protein: CASSSGQFNEQFF.

The chain carries TRBV14 and TRBJ2-1, with a tentative D call TRBD1 (6 bases). Between the trimmed V and J ends, which lost 8 bases and 5 bases, there was a span of 13 bases. Per the germline V gene, CDR1 is SGHDN and CDR2 is FVKESK. The CDR3 consists of 13 residues. In nucleotides, the CDR3 is TGTGCCAGCGGCTCAGGGGCAAACAATGAGCAGTTCTTC. Translated: CASGSGANNEQFF.

The chain joins TRBV7-3 to TRBJ1-2; 7 bases are a match to TRBD1. The CDR3 totals 14 residues. Germline V gene lookup returns CDR1 SGHTA and CDR2 FQGTGA. With 3 bases clipped from V and 8 bases from J, the junction kept 9 bases outside the gene matches. Here the CDR3 reads CASSLNRDSWGYTF. In nucleotides, the CDR3 is TGTGCCAGCAGCTTGAACCGGGACAGCTGGGGCTACACCTTC.

The genes are TRBV6-5 and TRBJ2-7; 12 bases line up with TRBD2. Germline CDR1 and CDR2: MNHEY and SVGAGI. The CDR3 extends over 16 amino acids. The junction had 2 bases not matched to a gene; V was cut back by 0 bases and J by 2 bases. CDR3 protein: CASSYSLAGGPYEQYF. The CDR3 DNA reads TGTGCCAGCAGTTACTCGCTAGCGGGAGGGCCCTACGAGCAGTACTTC.

This clone was seen many times. The CDR3 region has the DNA TGTGCCAGCAGTTTATGGGGAGGAGAGACCCAGTACTTC. It codes for CASSLWGGETQYF. The genes are TRBV27 and TRBJ2-5, with a tentative D call TRBD2 (6 bases). Trimming removed 1 base at V and 4 bases at J, with 7 bases between. The CDR3 extends over 13 amino acids. Germline lookup yields CDR1 MNHEY and CDR2 SMNVEV (reference sequence).

The chain couples TRBV18 to TRBJ2-2; TRBD1 matches at 8 bases. The germline CDR1 and CDR2 sequences are KGHSH and LQKENI. V shed 2 bases, J shed 8 bases, and the junction held 10 bases outside the gene matches. This CDR3 contains 16 residues. CDR3 sequence (DNA): TGTGCCAGCTCACCATACGTGGACAGGGTTGCAGGGGAGCTGTTTTTT. Amino acid sequence: CASSPYVDRVAGELFF. The whole variable domain, filled in from reference TRBV18 and TRBJ2-2, reads NAGVMQNPRHLVRRRGQEARLRCSPMKGHSHVYWYRQLPEEGLKFMVYLQKENIIDESGMPKERFSAEFPKEGPSILRIQQVVRGDSAAYFCASSPYVDRVAGELFFGEGSRLTVL.

V is TRBV10-2 and J is TRBJ1-5; D perhaps matches TRBD1 (5 bases). The germline CDR1 and CDR2 sequences are WSHSY and SAAADI. V was pared by 3 bases and J by 0 bases, with 6 bases between. The CDR3 is 14 residues long. The CDR3 sequence is CASSDRASNQPQHF. The CDR3, as DNA: TGCGCCAGCAGTGACAGGGCTAGCAATCAGCCCCAGCATTTT.

The chain recombines TRBV11-2 with TRBJ1-2; 9 bases map to TRBD1. Germline values: CDR1 SGHAT, CDR2 FQNNGV. The CDR3 is 12 residues long. The ends lost 7 bases at V and 14 bases at J; junction bases unmatched: 11. The CDR3 reads CASTTGGAIYTF. CDR3 nucleotide sequence: TGTGCCAGCACTACAGGGGGCGCGATCTATACCTTC.

This clone appeared a single time. This chain joins TRBV5-6 and TRBJ2-7; possibly TRBD1 for D (5 bases). V was shortened by 4 bases and J by 0 bases, with 14 bases between the two germline ends. The germline V gene encodes CDR1 SGHDT and CDR2 YYEEEE. This CDR3 is 15 amino acids long. CDR3 sequence: CASSRRQIPSYEQYF. The CDR3 nucleotides are TGTGCCAGCAGCCGTAGACAGATCCCCTCCTACGAGCAGTACTTC. Full variable domain (outside the CDR3, taken from reference TRBV5-6 and TRBJ2-7): DAGVTQSPTHLIKTRGQQVTLRCSPKSGHDTVSWYQQALGQGPQFIFQYYEEEERQRGNFPDRFSGHQFPNYSSELNVNALLLGDSALYLCASSRRQIPSYEQYFGPGTRLTVT.

The genes are TRBV7-3 and TRBJ1-2; 7 bases match TRBD1. CDR1 is SGHTA, CDR2 FQGTGA, per germline. There are 14 residues in the CDR3. The V and J ends lost 4 bases and 6 bases, in that order; junction bases with no gene match: 8. CDR3 residues: CASSSAARGDGYTF. The CDR3 coding sequence is TGTGCCAGCAGCTCAGCTGCCAGGGGGGATGGCTACACCTTC.

The chain joins TRBV28 to TRBJ1-6; the match to TRBD1 covers 7 bases. The CDR3 has 14 residues. The germline gives CDR1 MDHEN, CDR2 SYDVKM. The junction had 9 bases not matched to a gene; V was cut back by 6 bases and J by 10 bases. DNA for the CDR3: TGTGCCAGCAGCCCGACAGGGATGATATCACCCCTCCACTTT. Translating it yields CASSPTGMISPLHF.

CDR3 nucleotide sequence: TGTGCCAGCAGGGACGGACAGGGGAACAATCAGCCCCAGCATTTT. This sequence encodes CASRDGQGNNQPQHF. V is TRBV6-1 and J is TRBJ1-5; 9 nucleotides line up with TRBD1. V dropped 6 bases and J dropped 3; count of bases not matched to a gene: 6. Germline V gene data show CDR1 as MNHNS and CDR2 as SASEGT. CDR3 length equals 15 residues.

This clone has more than one count but fewer than ten. In nucleotides, the CDR3 is TGTGCCAGCTCACCACCATCCGCGTCCCACAATGAGCAGTTCTTC. Its translation is CASSPPSASHNEQFF. The chain has TRBV18 and TRBJ2-1; no reliable D call. This CDR3 region has 15 residues. The germline CDR1 and CDR2 sequences are KGHSH and LQKENI. Trimming left V 0 bases short and J 5 bases short, with 11 bases between.

The rearrangement links TRBV7-9 to TRBJ1-1; no definite D call. The CDR3 is 14 amino acids. The germline gives CDR1 SEHNR, CDR2 FQNEAQ (reference sequence). V was trimmed by 5 bases and J by 6 bases, leaving 16 bases between them. The CDR3 DNA reads TGTGCCAGCAGCCCCGTAAGTGCTCTATCTGAAGCTTTCTTT. Translating it yields CASSPVSALSEAFF.

The V gene is TRBV6-1, the J gene TRBJ2-7, with D possibly being TRBD2 (6 bases). The CDR3 is 15 residues long. Trimming removed 10 bases from V and 0 bases from J, with 19 bases in between. Germline-derived CDR1 and CDR2 are MNHNS and SASEGT. This CDR3 is CATLRLGGISYEQYF. DNA for the CDR3: TGTGCCACCTTAAGGTTGGGAGGCATCTCCTACGAGCAGTACTTC.

The gene calls are TRBV19 and TRBJ1-4; weak D call: TRBD1 (5 bases). Germline V CDR1 and CDR2: LNHDA, SQIVND (reference sequence). The CDR3 is 14 residues long. V shed 3 bases and J shed 7 bases, with 12 bases lying between them. The DNA of the CDR3 is TGTGCCAGTAGTATCGGGCAGGGAAGTGAAAAACTGTTTTTT. The encoded protein is CASSIGQGSEKLFF.